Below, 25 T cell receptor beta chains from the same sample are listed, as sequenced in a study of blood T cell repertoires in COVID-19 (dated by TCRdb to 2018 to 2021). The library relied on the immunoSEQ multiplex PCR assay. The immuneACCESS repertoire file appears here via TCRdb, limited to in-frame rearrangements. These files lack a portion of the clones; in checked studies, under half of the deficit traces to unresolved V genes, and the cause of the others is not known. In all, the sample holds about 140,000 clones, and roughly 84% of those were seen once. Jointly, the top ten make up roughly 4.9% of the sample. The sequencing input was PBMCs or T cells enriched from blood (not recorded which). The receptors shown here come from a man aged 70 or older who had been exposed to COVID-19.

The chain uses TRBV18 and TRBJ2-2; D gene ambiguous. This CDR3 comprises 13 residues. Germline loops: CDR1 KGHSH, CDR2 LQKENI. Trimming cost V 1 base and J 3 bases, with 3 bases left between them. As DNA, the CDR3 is TGTGCCAGCTCACCACTAGACACCGGGGAGCTGTTTTTT. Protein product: CASSPLDTGELFF.

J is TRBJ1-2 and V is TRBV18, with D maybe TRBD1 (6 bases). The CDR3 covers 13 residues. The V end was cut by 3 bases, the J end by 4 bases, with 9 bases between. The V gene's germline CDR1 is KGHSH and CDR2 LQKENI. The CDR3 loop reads CASSPRTVYGYTF. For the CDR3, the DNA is TGTGCCAGCTCACCTCGGACAGTCTATGGCTACACCTTC.

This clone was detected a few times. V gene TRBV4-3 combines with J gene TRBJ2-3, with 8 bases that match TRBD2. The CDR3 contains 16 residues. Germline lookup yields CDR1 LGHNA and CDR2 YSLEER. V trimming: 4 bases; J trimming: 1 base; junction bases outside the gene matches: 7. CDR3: CASSLGGGPGTDTQYF. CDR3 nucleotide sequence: TGCGCCAGCAGCCTCGGGGGGGGGCCGGGCACAGATACGCAGTATTTT.

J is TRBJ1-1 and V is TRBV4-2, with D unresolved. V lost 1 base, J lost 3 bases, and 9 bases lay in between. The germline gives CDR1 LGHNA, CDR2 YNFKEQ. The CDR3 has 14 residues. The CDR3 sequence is CASSQAWRDTEAFF. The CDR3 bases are TGTGCCAGCAGCCAAGCTTGGAGGGACACTGAAGCTTTCTTT.

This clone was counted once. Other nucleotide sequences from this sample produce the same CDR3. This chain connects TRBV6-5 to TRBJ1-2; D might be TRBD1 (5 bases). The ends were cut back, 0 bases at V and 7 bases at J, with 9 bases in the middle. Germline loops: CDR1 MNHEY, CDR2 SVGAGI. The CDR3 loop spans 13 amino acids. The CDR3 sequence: CASSYSGGSGYTF. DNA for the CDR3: TGTGCCAGCAGTTACTCGGGGGGGTCTGGCTACACCTTC.

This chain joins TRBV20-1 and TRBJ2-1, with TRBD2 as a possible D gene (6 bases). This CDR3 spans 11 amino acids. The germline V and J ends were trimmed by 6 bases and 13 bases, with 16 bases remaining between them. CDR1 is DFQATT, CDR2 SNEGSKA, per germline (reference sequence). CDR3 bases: TGCAGTGCCGTACTAGCCGTTGGACAGTTCTTC. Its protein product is CSAVLAVGQFF.

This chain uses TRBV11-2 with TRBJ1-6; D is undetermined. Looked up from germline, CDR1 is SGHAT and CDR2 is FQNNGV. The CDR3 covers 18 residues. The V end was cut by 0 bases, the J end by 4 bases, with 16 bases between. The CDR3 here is CASSLEAPGRKYNSPLHF. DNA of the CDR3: TGTGCCAGCAGCTTAGAAGCCCCGGGAAGGAAATATAATTCACCCCTCCACTTT.

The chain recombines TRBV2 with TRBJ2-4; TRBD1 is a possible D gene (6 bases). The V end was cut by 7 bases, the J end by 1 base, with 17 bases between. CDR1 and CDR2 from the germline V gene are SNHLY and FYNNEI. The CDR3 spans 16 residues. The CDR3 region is CASIDLRGSAKNIQYF. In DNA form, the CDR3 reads TGTGCCAGCATCGACCTTAGGGGGAGCGCCAAAAACATTCAGTACTTC.

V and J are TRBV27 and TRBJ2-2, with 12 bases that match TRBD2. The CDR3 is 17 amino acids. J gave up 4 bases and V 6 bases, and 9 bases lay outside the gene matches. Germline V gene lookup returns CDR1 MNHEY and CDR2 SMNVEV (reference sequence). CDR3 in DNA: TGTGCCAGCAGCCCTAGTGGACTAGCGGGGCGCACCGGGGAGCTGTTTTTT. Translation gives CASSPSGLAGRTGELFF.

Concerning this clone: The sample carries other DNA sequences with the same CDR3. CDR3 sequence (DNA): TGCGCCAGCAGCCCGGGACAGGGATACACTGAAGCTTTCTTT. Protein sequence: CASSPGQGYTEAFF. This chain links TRBV5-1 with TRBJ1-1; 9 nucleotides line up with TRBD1. The V segment lost 4 bases and the J segment 3 bases; nucleotides outside the gene matches: 4. The CDR3 runs to 14 residues. The germline CDR1 and CDR2 sequences are SGHRS and YFSETQ.

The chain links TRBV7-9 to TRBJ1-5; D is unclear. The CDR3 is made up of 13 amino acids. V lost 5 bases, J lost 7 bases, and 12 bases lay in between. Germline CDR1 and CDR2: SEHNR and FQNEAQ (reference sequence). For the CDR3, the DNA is TGTGCCAGCAGCCCCGACCTGGAGCAGCCCCAGCATTTT. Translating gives CASSPDLEQPQHF.

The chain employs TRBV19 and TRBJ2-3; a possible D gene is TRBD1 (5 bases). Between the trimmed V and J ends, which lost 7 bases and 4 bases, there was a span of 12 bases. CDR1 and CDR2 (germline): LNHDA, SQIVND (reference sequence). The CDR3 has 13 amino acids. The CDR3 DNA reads TGTGCCAGTATGCAGGGATCGCCAGATACGCAGTATTTT. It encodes CASMQGSPDTQYF.

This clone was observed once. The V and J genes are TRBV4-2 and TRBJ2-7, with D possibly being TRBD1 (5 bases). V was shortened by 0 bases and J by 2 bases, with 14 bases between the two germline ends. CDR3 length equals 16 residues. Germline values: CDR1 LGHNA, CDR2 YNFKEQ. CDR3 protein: CASSQDRTADTYEQYF. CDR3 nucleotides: TGTGCCAGCAGCCAAGATAGGACGGCGGACACCTACGAGCAGTACTTC.

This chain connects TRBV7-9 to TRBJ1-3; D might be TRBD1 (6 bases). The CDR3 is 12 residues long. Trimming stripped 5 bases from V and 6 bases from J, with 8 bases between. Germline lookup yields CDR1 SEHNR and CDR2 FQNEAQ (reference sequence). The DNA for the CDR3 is TGTGCCAGCAGCCCAGGGGAAAACACCATATATTTT. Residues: CASSPGENTIYF. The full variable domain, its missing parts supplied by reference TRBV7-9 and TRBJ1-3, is DTGVSQNPRHKITKRGQNVTFRCDPISEHNRLYWYRQTLGQGPEFLTYFQNEAQLEKSRLLSDRFSAERPKGSFSTLEIQRTEQGDSAMYLCASSPGENTIYFGEGSWLTVV.

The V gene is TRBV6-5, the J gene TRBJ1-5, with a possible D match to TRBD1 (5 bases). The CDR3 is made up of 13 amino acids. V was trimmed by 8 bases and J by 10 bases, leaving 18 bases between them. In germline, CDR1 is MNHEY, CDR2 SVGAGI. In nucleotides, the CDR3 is TGTGCCAGCGGGACGGGAAGGAGGGAACCCCAGCATTTT. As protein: CASGTGRREPQHF.

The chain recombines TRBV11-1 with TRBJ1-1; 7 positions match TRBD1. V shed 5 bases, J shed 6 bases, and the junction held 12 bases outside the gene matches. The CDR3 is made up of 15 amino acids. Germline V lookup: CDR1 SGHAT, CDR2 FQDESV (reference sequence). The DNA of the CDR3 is TGTGCCAGCAGCCCTCTTGATAGACAGGGCGCTGAAGCTTTCTTT. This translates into CASSPLDRQGAEAFF.

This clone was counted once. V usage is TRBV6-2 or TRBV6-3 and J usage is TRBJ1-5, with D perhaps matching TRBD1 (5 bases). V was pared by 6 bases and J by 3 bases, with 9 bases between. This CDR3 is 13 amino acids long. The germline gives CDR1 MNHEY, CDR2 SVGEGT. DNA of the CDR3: TGTGCCAGCAGCCGACAGTACAATCAGCCCCAGCATTTT. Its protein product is CASSRQYNQPQHF.

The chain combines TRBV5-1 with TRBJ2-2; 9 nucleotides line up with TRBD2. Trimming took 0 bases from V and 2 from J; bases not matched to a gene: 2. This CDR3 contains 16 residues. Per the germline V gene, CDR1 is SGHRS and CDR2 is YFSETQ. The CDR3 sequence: CASSLGSGGNTGELFF. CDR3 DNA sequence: TGCGCCAGCAGCTTGGGTAGCGGGGGAAACACCGGGGAGCTGTTTTTT.

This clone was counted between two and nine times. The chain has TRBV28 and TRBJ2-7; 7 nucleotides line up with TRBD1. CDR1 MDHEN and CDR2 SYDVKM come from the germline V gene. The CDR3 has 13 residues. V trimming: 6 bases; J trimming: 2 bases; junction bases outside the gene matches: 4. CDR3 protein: CASSDRVPYEQYF. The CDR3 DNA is TGTGCCAGCAGCGACAGGGTACCCTACGAGCAGTACTTC.

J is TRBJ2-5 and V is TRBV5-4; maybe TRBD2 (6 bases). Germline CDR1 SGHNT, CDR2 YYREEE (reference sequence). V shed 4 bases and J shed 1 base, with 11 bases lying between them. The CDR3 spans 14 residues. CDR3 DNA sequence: TGTGCCAGCAGCCCCGGGGGTGGCCAAGAGACCCAGTACTTC. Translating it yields CASSPGGGQETQYF.

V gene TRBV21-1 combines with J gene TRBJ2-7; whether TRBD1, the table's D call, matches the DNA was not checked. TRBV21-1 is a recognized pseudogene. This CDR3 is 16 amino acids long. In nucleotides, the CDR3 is TGTGCCAGCAGCACATATGGACAGGGAACAGCTAACGAGCAGTACTTC. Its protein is CASSTYGQGTANEQYF.

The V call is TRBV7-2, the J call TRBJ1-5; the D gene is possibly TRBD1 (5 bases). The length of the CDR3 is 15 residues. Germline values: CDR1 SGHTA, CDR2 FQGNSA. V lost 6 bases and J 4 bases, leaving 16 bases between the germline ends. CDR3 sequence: CASSQGTLQNQPQHF. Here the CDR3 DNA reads TGTGCCAGCAGTCAAGGGACTCTTCAAAATCAGCCCCAGCATTTT.

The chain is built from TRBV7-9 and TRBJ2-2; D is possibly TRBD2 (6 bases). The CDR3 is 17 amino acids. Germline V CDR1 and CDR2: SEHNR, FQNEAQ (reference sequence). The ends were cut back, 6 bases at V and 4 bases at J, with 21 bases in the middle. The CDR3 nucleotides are TGTGCCAGCAGGCAGATGGGAGGCTTCTGGGGCACCGGGGAGCTGTTTTTT. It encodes CASRQMGGFWGTGELFF.

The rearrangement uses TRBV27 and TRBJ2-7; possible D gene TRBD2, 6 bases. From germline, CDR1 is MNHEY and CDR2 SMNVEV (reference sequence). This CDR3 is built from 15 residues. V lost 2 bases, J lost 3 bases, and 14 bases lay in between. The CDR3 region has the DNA TGTGCCAGCAGTTTAGGCGGAGGGCCGGACTACGAGCAGTACTTC. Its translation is CASSLGGGPDYEQYF.

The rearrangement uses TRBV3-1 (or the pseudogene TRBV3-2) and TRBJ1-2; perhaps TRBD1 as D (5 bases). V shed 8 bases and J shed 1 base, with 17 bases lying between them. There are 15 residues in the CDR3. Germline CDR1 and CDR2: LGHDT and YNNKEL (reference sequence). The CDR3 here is CASSPNGAFNYGYTF. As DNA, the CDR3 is TGTGCCAGCTCCCCTAATGGGGCTTTTAACTATGGCTACACCTTC.